This TCR beta chain stems from a study of monozygotic twins with cystic fibrosis. The ends were cut back, 7 bases at V and 3 bases at J, with 20 bases in the middle. The CDR3 contains 15 residues. TCRdb's table, derived via immunoSEQ multiplex PCR, lists solely in-frame clones and lacks some. The sample yields some 15,000 clones, 80% to 90% seen once. Turning to this clone: Its cognate antigen is unknown.

Broader study findings: Nucleotide-identical clonotype sharing was significantly higher within monozygotic CF twin pairs than between unrelated CF individuals.

Source material: blood. The J gene is TRBJ2-7, the V gene TRBV5-3; D is perhaps TRBD1 (5 bases). TRBV5-3 is assigned to the ORF class and has an uncertain function. The TCR originated in a boy aged 5-17 years with cystic fibrosis. The CDR3, as DNA: TGTGCCAGATGTCGTGAGAGACAGTCACTCTACGAGCAGTACTTC. The encoded protein is CARCRERQSLYEQYF.